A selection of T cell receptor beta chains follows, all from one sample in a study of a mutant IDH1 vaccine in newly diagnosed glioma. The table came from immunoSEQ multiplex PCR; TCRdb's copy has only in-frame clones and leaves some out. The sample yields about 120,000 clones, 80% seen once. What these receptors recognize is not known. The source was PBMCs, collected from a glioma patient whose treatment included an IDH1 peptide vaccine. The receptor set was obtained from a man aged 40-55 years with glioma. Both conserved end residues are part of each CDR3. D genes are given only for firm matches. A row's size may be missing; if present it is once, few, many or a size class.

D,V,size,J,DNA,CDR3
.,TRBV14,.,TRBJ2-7,TGTGCCAGCAGCCAAGGGATTCTACAGGGTTACGAGCAGTACTTC,CASSQGILQGYEQYF
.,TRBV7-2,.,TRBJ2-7,TGTGCCAGCAGCTTAGGCACCTACGAGCAGTACTTC,CASSLGTYEQYF
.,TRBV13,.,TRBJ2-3,TGTGCCAGCAGCTTACGGCAGGGGCCCGCAGATACGCAGTATTTT,CASSLRQGPADTQYF
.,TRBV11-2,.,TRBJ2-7,TGTGCCAGCAGCTTAGATGGGACGGGCGAGCAGTACTTC,CASSLDGTGEQYF
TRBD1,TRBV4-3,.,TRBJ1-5,TGCGCCAGCAGCCCGACAGGGGTAGGTCAGCCCCAGCATTTT,CASSPTGVGQPQHF
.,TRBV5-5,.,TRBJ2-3,TGTGCCAGCAGCTTGGAGCGTTCAGGGACCCGCACAGATACGCAGTATTTT,CASSLERSGTRTDTQYF
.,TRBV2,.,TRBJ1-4,TGTGCCAGCCTTGGACAGTCGGCAAATGAAAAACTGTTTTTT,CASLGQSANEKLFF
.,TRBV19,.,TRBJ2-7,TGTGCCAGTAGTAGGGGGACCCTCTACGAGCAGTACTTC,CASSRGTLYEQYF
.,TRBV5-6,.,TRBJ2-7,TGTGCCAGCAGCTACAGAGGGGGGGTTCAGGGCTACGAGCAGTACTTC,CASSYRGGVQGYEQYF
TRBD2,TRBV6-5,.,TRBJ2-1,TGTGCCAGCAGTTACGGGGGGGAGCGAGGATATGAGCAGTTCTTC,CASSYGGERGYEQFF
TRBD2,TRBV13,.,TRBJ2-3,TGTGCCAGCAGCTACGCTAGGAGGGCTAGCGGGAGGGCCCTCCCAGATACGCAGTATTTT,CASSYARRASGRALPDTQYF
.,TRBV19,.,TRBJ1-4,TGTGCCACCGGGGAGGGGGTTAATGAAAAACTGTTTTTT,CATGEGVNEKLFF
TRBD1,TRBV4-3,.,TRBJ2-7,TGCGCCAGCAGCCAAGATCGGGACAGGGTGAGAGAGCAGTACTTC,CASSQDRDRVREQYF
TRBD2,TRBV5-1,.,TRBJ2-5,TGCGCCAGCAGCTTGAGTGGGGGGGAAGAGACCCAGTACTTC,CASSLSGGEETQYF
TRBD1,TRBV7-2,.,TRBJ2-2,TGTGCCAGCAGCTCCAGACAGGGGGGTACCGGGGAGCTGTTTTTT,CASSSRQGGTGELFF
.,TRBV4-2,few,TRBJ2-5,TGTGCCAGCAGCCAACCGTCCGGCCAAGAGACCCAGTACTTC,CASSQPSGQETQYF
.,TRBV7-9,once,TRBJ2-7,TGTGCCAGCAGCTTAAGCCGGGGGGAGCAGTACTTC,CASSLSRGEQYF
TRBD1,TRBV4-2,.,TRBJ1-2,TGTGCCAGCAGCCAAGATCAGGGGGCGGATGGCTACACCTTC,CASSQDQGADGYTF
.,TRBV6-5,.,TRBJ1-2,TGTGCCAGCAGTTGGGACGGACTTAACTATGGCTACACCTTC,CASSWDGLNYGYTF
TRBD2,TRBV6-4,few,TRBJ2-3,TGTGCCAGCAGTCCACTAGCGGGGGACGGGGCAGATACGCAGTATTTT,CASSPLAGDGADTQYF
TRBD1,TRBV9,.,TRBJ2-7,TGTGCCAGCAGCGTAGACAGGGGTGGTGAGCAGTACTTC,CASSVDRGGEQYF
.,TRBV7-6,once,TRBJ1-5,TGTGCCAGCAGCTTAGAAGCCGGCAATCAGCCCCAGCATTTT,CASSLEAGNQPQHF
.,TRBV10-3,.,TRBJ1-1,TGTGCCATCAGTGACAGACAGCTGAACACTGAAGCTTTCTTT,CAISDRQLNTEAFF
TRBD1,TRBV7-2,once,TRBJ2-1,TGTGCCAGCAGTTTCAGGGGACAGTCGCCTAATGAGCAGTTCTTC,CASSFRGQSPNEQFF
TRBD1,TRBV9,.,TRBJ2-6,TGTGCCAGCAGCTCGGGACAGCACTTTTCTGGGGCCAACGTCCTGACTTTC,CASSSGQHFSGANVLTF
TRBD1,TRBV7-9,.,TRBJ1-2,TGTGCCAGCAGCCCACAGGGGGCTAATGGCTACACCTTC,CASSPQGANGYTF
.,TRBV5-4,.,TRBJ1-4,TGTGCCAGCAGCTTGCGAGGGAGCGAAAAACTGTTTTTT,CASSLRGSEKLFF
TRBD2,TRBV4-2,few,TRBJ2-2,TGTGCCAGCAGCCAAGATCTTAGCGGGGCGGGCGGGGAGCTGTTTTTT,CASSQDLSGAGGELFF